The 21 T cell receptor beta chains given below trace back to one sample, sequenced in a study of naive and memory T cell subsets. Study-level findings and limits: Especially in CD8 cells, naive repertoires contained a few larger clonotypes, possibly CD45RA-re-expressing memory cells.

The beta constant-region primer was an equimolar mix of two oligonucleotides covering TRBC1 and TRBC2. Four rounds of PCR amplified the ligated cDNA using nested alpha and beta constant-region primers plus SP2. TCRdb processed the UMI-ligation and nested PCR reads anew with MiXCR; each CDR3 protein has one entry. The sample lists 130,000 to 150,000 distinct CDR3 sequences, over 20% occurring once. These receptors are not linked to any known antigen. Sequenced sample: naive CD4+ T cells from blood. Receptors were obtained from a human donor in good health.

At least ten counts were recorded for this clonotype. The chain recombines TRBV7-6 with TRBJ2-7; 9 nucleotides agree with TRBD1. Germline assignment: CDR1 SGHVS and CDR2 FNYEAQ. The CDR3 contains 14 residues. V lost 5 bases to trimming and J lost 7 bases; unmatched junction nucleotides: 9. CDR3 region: CASSPGQGSLEQYF. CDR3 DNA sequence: TGTGCCAGCAGCCCGGGACAGGGCTCGTTGGAGCAGTACTTC.

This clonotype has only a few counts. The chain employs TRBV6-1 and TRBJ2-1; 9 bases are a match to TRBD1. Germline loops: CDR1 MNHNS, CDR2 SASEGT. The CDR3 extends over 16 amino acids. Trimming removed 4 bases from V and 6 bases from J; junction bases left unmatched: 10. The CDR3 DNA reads TGTGCCAGCAGTGTATTACAGGGGGCGGCAGGCAATGAGCAGTTCTTC. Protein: CASSVLQGAAGNEQFF.

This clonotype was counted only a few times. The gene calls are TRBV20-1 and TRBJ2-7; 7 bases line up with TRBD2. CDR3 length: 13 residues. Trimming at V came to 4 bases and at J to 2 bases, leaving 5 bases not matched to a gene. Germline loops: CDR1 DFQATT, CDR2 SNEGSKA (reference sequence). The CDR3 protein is CSAIAGVAYEQYF. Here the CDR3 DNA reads TGCAGTGCTATTGCGGGAGTAGCCTACGAGCAGTACTTC.

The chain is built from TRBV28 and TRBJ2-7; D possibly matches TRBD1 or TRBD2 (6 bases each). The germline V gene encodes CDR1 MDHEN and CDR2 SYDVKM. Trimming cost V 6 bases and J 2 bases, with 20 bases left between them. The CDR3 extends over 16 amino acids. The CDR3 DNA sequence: TGTGCCAGCAGACCCCCTTGGGGGGCGACCGCCTACGAGCAGTACTTC. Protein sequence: CASRPPWGATAYEQYF.

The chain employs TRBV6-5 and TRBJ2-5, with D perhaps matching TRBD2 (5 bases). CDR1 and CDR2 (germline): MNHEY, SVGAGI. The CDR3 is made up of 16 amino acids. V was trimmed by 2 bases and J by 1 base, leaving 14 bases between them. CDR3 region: CASSYARLRAQETQYF. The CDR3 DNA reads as TGTGCCAGCAGTTACGCGAGGTTGAGGGCCCAAGAGACCCAGTACTTC.

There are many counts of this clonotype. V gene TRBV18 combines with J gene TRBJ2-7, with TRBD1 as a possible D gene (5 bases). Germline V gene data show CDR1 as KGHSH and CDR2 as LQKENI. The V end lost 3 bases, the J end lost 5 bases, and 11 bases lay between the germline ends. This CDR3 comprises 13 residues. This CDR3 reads CASSPDSSNEQYF. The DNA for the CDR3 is TGTGCCAGCTCACCCGACAGTTCAAACGAGCAGTACTTC.

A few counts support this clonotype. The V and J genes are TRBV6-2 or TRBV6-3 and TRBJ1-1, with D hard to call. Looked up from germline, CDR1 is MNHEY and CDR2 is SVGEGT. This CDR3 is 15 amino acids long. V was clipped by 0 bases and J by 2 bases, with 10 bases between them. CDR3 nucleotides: TGTGCCAGCAGTTACTCGAGACCCCGTAACACTGAAGCTTTCTTT. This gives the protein CASSYSRPRNTEAFF.

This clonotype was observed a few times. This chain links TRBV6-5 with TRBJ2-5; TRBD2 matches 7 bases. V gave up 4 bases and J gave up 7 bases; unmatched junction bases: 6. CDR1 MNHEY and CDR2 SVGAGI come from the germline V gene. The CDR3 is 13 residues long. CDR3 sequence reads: CASSSAGRATQYF. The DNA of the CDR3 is TGTGCCAGCAGTTCAGCGGGACGGGCGACCCAGTACTTC.

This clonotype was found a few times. CDR3 protein: CASSRRTGPTDTQYF. The DNA of the CDR3 is TGTGCCAGCAGCCGCAGGACAGGGCCGACAGATACGCAGTATTTT. This chain connects TRBV7-9 to TRBJ2-3, with 8 bases fitting TRBD1. Germline CDR1 and CDR2: SEHNR and FQNEAQ (reference sequence). Trimming at V came to 5 bases and at J to 3 bases, leaving 7 bases not matched to a gene. This CDR3 has 15 amino acids.

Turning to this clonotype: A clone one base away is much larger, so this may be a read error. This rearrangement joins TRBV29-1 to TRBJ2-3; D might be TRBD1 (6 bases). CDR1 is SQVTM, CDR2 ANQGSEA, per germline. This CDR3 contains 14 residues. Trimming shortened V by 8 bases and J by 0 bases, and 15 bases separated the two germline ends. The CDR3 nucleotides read TGCAGCTTCCGAGGGGGTCTAAGCACAGATACGCAGTATTTT. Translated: CSFRGGLSTDTQYF.

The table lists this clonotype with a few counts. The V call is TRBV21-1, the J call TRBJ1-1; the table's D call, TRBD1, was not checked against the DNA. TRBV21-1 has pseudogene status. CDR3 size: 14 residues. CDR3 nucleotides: TGTGCCAGCAGCAAAGCGGGGCCAGGGACTGAAGCTTTCTTT. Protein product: CASSKAGPGTEAFF.

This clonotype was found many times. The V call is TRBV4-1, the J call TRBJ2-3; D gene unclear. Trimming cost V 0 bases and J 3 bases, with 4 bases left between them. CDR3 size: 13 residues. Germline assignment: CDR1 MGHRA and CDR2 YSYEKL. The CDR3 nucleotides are TGCGCCAGCAGCCAAGAGCGAACAGATACGCAGTATTTT. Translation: CASSQERTDTQYF.

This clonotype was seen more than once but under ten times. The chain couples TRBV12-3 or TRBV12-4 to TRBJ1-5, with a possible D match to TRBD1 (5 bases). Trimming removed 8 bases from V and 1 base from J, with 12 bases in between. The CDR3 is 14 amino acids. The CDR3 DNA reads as TGTGCCAGCGCGTGGGGGGGGAGCAATCAGCCCCAGCATTTT. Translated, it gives CASAWGGSNQPQHF.

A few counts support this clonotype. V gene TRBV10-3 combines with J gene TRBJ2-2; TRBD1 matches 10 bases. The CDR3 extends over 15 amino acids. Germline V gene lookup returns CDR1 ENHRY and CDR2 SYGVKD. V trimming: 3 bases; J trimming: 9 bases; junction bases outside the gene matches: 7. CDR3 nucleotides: TGTGCCATCAGTGAACGGGACAGGGGAATCAGGGAGCTGTTTTTT. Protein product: CAISERDRGIRELFF.

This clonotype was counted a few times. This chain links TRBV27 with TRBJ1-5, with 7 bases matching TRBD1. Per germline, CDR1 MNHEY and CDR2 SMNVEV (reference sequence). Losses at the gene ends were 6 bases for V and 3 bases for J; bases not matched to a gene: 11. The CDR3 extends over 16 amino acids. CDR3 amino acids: CASRQGQSHLNQPQHF. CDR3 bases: TGTGCCAGCAGGCAGGGACAGTCACACCTCAATCAGCCCCAGCATTTT.

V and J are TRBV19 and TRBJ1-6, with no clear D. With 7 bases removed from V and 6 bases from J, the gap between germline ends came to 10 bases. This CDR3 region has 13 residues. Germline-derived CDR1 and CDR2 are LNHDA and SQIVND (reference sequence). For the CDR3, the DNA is TGTGCCAGTACGACGGGAGGTAATTCACCCCTCCACTTT. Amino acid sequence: CASTTGGNSPLHF.

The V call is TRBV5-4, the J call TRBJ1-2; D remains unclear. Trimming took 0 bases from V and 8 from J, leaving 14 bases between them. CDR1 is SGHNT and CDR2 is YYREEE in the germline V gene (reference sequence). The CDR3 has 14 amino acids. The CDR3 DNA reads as TGTGCCAGCAGCTTGGGGGCCACTTCGATAGGCTACACCTTC. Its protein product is CASSLGATSIGYTF.

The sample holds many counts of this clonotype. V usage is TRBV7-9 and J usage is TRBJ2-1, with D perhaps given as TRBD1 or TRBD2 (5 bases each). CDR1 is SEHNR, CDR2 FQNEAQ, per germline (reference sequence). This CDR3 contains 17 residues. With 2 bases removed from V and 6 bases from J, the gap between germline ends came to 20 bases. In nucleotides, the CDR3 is TGTGCCAGCAGCTTACGTCGTGTGGCAGGGCGGGCCAATGAGCAGTTCTTC. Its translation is CASSLRRVAGRANEQFF.

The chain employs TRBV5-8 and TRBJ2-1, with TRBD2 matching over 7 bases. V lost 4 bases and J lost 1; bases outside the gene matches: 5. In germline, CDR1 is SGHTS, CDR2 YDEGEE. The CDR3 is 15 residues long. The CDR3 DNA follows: TGTGCCAGCAGCCCCCAAGCGGGATCCTACAATGAGCAGTTCTTC. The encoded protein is CASSPQAGSYNEQFF. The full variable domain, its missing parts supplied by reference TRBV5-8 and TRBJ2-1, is EAGVTQSPTHLIKTRGQQATLRCSPISGHTSVYWYQQALGLGLQFLLWYDEGEERNRGNFPPRFSGRQFPNYSSELNVNALELEDSALYLCASSPQAGSYNEQFFGPGTRLTVL.

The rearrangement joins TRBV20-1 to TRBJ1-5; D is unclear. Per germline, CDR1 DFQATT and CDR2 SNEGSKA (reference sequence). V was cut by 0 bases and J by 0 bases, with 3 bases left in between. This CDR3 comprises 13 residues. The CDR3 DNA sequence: TGCAGTGCTAGAGAAAATAGCAATCAGCCCCAGCATTTT. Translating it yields CSARENSNQPQHF.

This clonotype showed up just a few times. CDR3 residues: CASSLADAGKYNEQFF. The CDR3 nucleotides read TGTGCCAGCAGTTTAGCGGACGCGGGCAAGTACAATGAGCAGTTCTTC. The V call is TRBV27, the J call TRBJ2-1; D possibly corresponds to TRBD2 (5 bases). The CDR3 consists of 16 residues. Per the germline V gene, CDR1 is MNHEY and CDR2 is SMNVEV (reference sequence). V lost 2 bases to trimming and J lost 4 bases, with 15 bases between them.